Listed here is a single T cell receptor (beta chain). This sample is part of a study of cytomegalovirus exposure and HLA in healthy donors. Healthy bone marrow donors made up the donors. The CDR3 is made up of 13 amino acids. Germline lookup yields CDR1 SQVTM and CDR2 ANQGSEA. V shed 6 bases, J shed 7 bases, and the junction held 6 bases outside the gene matches. The PCR made use of 60 Vbeta and 13 Jbeta primers. TCRdb's table, derived via immunoSEQ multiplex PCR, lists solely in-frame clones and lacks some. The sample shows some 190,000 clones, around 88% of them seen only once. The V gene is TRBV29-1, the J gene TRBJ2-1, with 10 bases lining up with TRBD1. The sequenced material came from PBMCs. The source of this sequence is a middle-aged man in good health and CMV-seropositive. The DNA of the CDR3 is TGCAGCGTCCCGGACAGGGGGTGGAATGAGCAGTTCTTC. Protein product: CSVPDRGWNEQFF.